The clone carrying this TCR beta chain was counted a few times. The junction differs from germline at one of its ends, possibly a read error. This record belongs to a study of blood T cell repertoires in COVID-19. Looking at the study overall: COVID-19 samples, acute and convalescent, were from the United States, Italy and Spain. From T cells, B-cell-depleted T cells, or PBMCs came the material, which was cDNA or gDNA.

Under the authors' procedure: By means of reference gene primer amplification, nucleated cell counts were estimated. The table came from immunoSEQ multiplex PCR; TCRdb's copy has only in-frame clones and leaves some out. The V and J calls and clone size were taken over from that table, and D and trimming were inferred from the DNA. Among about 280,000 clones listed, 83% were seen once. This CDR3 has 16 residues. Germline loops: CDR1 SGHNT, CDR2 YYREEE (reference sequence). The TCR sequence derives from a woman aged 50 to 60 who had recovered from COVID-19. The chain combines TRBV5-4 with TRBJ2-7; maybe TRBD1 (6 bases). The sequenced material came from peripheral blood. The CDR3 reads CASSSFGETGTYEQYF. CDR3 coding DNA: TGTGCCAGTAGCTCCTTTGGGGAAACAGGGACCTACGAGCAGTACTTC.